The 11 T cell receptor beta chains in this list originate from one sample, sequenced in a study of response to subunit inactivated influenza vaccine. TCRdb reprocessed the RT-PCR reads via MiXCR and lists one record per CDR3 protein. The profile shows around 750,000 distinct CDR3 sequences, 21% of them singletons. The sequences come from PBMCs from blood, collected approximately 5 days after vaccination. The receptors shown here come from a man aged 45-60 years who received an inactivated influenza vaccine.

This chain joins TRBV27 and TRBJ2-3; TRBD1 matches 9 bases. Germline CDR1 is MNHEY and CDR2 is SMNVEV (reference sequence). This CDR3 comprises 15 residues. The V gene end was trimmed by 3 bases and the J gene end by 5 bases; junction bases not matched to a gene: 6. The CDR3 here is CASSFHRGLGDTQYF. The CDR3 DNA sequence: TGTGCCAGCAGTTTCCACAGGGGGCTAGGAGATACGCAGTATTTT.

This clonotype appeared many times. J is TRBJ2-5 and V is TRBV20-1; D may match TRBD1 or TRBD2 (5 bases each). The V end lost 2 bases, the J end lost 5 bases, and 15 bases lay between the germline ends. In germline, CDR1 is DFQATT, CDR2 SNEGSKA (reference sequence). The length of the CDR3 is 14 residues. CDR3 sequence: CSARTIVWGETQYF. The CDR3 DNA reads TGCAGTGCTAGAACGATAGTGTGGGGGGAGACCCAGTACTTC.

The V and J genes are TRBV10-3 and TRBJ1-1; D perhaps matches TRBD1 (6 bases). The ends were cut back, 0 bases at V and 7 bases at J, with 9 bases in the middle. The CDR3 is made up of 13 amino acids. The germline V gene encodes CDR1 ENHRY and CDR2 SYGVKD. CDR3 bases: TGTGCCATCAGTGAGTCAACAGGGCGTGAAGCTTTCTTT. It specifies CAISESTGREAFF.

This clonotype was recorded a few times. This chain links TRBV20-1 with TRBJ2-7; 7 nucleotides line up with TRBD2. Germline CDR1 reads DFQATT; CDR2 reads SNEGSKA (reference sequence). CDR3 size: 15 residues. V shed 1 base, J shed 2 bases, and the junction held 8 bases outside the gene matches. In DNA, the CDR3 is TGCAGTGCTAGAGGGGGGTCTAGCGGAACCTACGAGCAGTACTTC. This codes for CSARGGSSGTYEQYF.

This clonotype has just a few counts. The rearrangement uses TRBV27 and TRBJ2-2; a weak D match, TRBD2 (5 bases). Germline CDR1 and CDR2: MNHEY and SMNVEV (reference sequence). The CDR3 spans 16 residues. Trimming took 6 bases from V and 3 from J, leaving 17 bases between them. The CDR3 is CASRKAFRGHTGELFF. The CDR3 DNA sequence: TGTGCCAGCAGGAAAGCTTTTCGGGGTCACACCGGGGAGCTGTTTTTT.

Only a few counts were recorded for this clonotype. The chain couples TRBV4-3 to TRBJ2-7; D is possibly TRBD2 (6 bases). Deletions cut 0 bases from V and 6 bases from J, with 12 bases between. Germline V lookup: CDR1 LGHNA, CDR2 YSLEER. This CDR3 spans 14 amino acids. The CDR3 loop reads CASSQDPSSAEQYF. The CDR3 coding sequence is TGCGCCAGCAGCCAAGATCCGTCTAGCGCCGAGCAGTACTTC.

This clonotype was picked up many times. The V and J genes are TRBV20-1 and TRBJ2-1; 12 bases map to TRBD2. Per germline, CDR1 DFQATT and CDR2 SNEGSKA (reference sequence). Germline trimming cut 6 bases from V and 9 bases from J; bases unmatched to any gene: 9. This CDR3 has 14 residues. The CDR3 bases are TGCAGTGCGGAAGGTATACTAGCGGGAGGTGAGCAGTTCTTC. The encoded protein is CSAEGILAGGEQFF.

The rearrangement links TRBV5-1 to TRBJ2-7, with unresolved D. CDR3 length: 14 residues. Trimming shortened V by 0 bases and J by 1 base, and 8 bases separated the two germline ends. Germline CDR1 is SGHRS and CDR2 is YFSETQ. Written as DNA, the CDR3 is TGCGCCAGCAGCTTGGGGAGCCTATCCTACGAGCAGTACTTC. It translates to CASSLGSLSYEQYF.

J is TRBJ1-2 and V is TRBV6-2 or TRBV6-3; D is possibly TRBD1 (5 bases). Trimming stripped 3 bases from V and 8 bases from J, with 13 bases between. Germline-derived CDR1 and CDR2 are MNHEY and SVGEGT. The CDR3 is 13 residues long. The CDR3 DNA is TGTGCCAGCAGTTATCGGTCCACAGGAGGCTACACCTTC. Its translation: CASSYRSTGGYTF.

The chain employs TRBV6-1 and TRBJ1-2; weak D call: TRBD1 (6 bases). This CDR3 is built from 12 residues. V gave up 7 bases and J gave up 8 bases, with 14 bases separating them. Germline CDR1 MNHNS, CDR2 SASEGT. In DNA form, the CDR3 reads TGTGCCAGCACCCAGGGGAATCCCGGCTACACCTTC. Amino acids: CASTQGNPGYTF.

This clonotype appeared a few times. The rearrangement uses TRBV5-1 and TRBJ2-7, with D unresolved. Germline CDR1 SGHRS, CDR2 YFSETQ. V shed 3 bases and J shed 2 bases, with 12 bases lying between them. The CDR3 covers 14 residues. This CDR3 is CASSWATEPYEQYF. In nucleotides, the CDR3 is TGCGCCAGCAGCTGGGCAACGGAGCCCTACGAGCAGTACTTC.